This T cell receptor beta chain originates from a study of blood T cell repertoires in COVID-19. Original methodology: Estimates of nucleated cell counts were drawn from the amplification of reference gene primers. TCRdb keeps only in-frame clones here, not all; method: immunoSEQ multiplex PCR. The DNA gave D and trimming, while V, J and clone size come from that table. The sample consists of 140,000 or so clones, around 89% of them appearing once. This CDR3 has 13 residues. The germline V and J ends were trimmed by 7 bases and 7 bases, with 16 bases remaining between them. The clonotype comes from a human donor with COVID-19, enrolled during active disease. The donor label of this sample is uncertain. The chain couples TRBV12-3 or TRBV12-4 to TRBJ1-1; tentatively, D is TRBD1 (6 bases). Sequencing was done on a sample of peripheral blood. The CDR3, as DNA: TGTGCCAGCACCCTTTACAGGGTTAGTGAAGCTTTCTTT. It codes for CASTLYRVSEAFF.